This T cell receptor beta chain came from a study of blood T cell repertoires in COVID-19. Study background: The United States, Italy and Spain supplied acute and convalescent COVID-19 samples. PBMCs, B-cell-depleted T cells, or T cells provided the cDNA or gDNA that made up the material.

Authors' methods: Cell counts per sample came from amplifying reference gene primers. The method was immunoSEQ multiplex PCR; TCRdb's version includes in-frame clones alone and lacks a portion of them. The V and J calls and clone size are taken from that table; D and trimming were inferred from the DNA. This table holds fewer than 200,000 clones, around nine tenths found once. Deletions cut 6 bases from V and 4 bases from J, with 9 bases between. The CDR3 runs 12 residues. Germline-derived CDR1 and CDR2 are MNHEY and SVGAGI. The origin of this receptor is a man aged 55 to 70 with active or convalescent COVID-19. The chain employs TRBV6-5 and TRBJ1-2; D gene ambiguous. Sequenced material: peripheral blood. The CDR3 coding sequence is TGTGCCAGCAGGGGAGAGGGCTATGGCTACACCTTC. This translates into CASRGEGYGYTF.